This is a list of T cell receptor beta chains from one sample in a study of regulatory T cells in long-lasting Graves disease. TCRdb reprocessed the multiplex PCR reads with MiXCR, giving one entry per CDR3 protein. The sample lists 390,000 or so distinct CDR3 sequences; approximately 25% were seen once. The source material was peripheral blood mononuclear cells (PBMCs), sampled when the disease was refractory, from a patient treated with antithyroid drugs. The receptors originated from a middle-aged woman with Graves disease. Each CDR3 is given with its conserved first and last residue. D genes are given only for firm matches. Size is stated for part of the rows, as once, few or many counts, or as a class when the clone is expanded.

D: .; size: .; V: TRBV12-3/TRBV12-4; J: TRBJ2-5; DNA: TGTGCCAGCACCCGGACAGGAGGGTCCGGAGAGACCCAGTACTTC; CDR3: CASTRTGGSGETQYF
D: .; size: .; V: TRBV7-3; J: TRBJ1-1; DNA: TGTGCCAGCAGCTTAATAGGGAAGGGCCAGAACACTGAAGCTTTCTTT; CDR3: CASSLIGKGQNTEAFF
D: TRBD2; size: many; V: TRBV28; J: TRBJ2-7; DNA: TGTGCCAGCAGTATCGTAAGACTAGCGGGAGTAAAGGAGCAGTACTTC; CDR3: CASSIVRLAGVKEQYF
D: .; size: many; V: TRBV12-3/TRBV12-4; J: TRBJ1-2; DNA: TGTGCCAGCAGCCCAGGGAGGAGGAACTATGGCTACACCTTC; CDR3: CASSPGRRNYGYTF
D: .; size: many; V: TRBV15; J: TRBJ2-7; DNA: TGTGCCACCAGCAGAGCGGGGGACAGATCCTACGAGCAGTACTTC; CDR3: CATSRAGDRSYEQYF
D: .; size: .; V: TRBV11-2; J: TRBJ1-3; DNA: TGTGCCAGCGCCGCGGGGACAGGAAACACCATATATTTT; CDR3: CASAAGTGNTIYF
D: TRBD2; size: many; V: TRBV6-1; J: TRBJ2-2; DNA: TGTGCCAGCAGTAAAATAGCGGGAGCCCCGAACACCGGGGAGCTGTTTTTT; CDR3: CASSKIAGAPNTGELFF
D: .; size: .; V: TRBV7-3; J: TRBJ2-7; DNA: TGTGCCAGCAGGGAGTTCCACGAGCAGTACTTC; CDR3: CASREFHEQYF
D: .; size: few; V: TRBV6-2/TRBV6-3; J: TRBJ2-1; DNA: TGTGCCAGCAGTTACCCCACTTTTGCGGGAATCCCCCACAATGAGCAGTTCTTC; CDR3: CASSYPTFAGIPHNEQFF
D: .; size: many; V: TRBV12-5; J: TRBJ2-7; DNA: TGTGCTAGTGGTTTGGTACTTGGGACACGGACTTACGAGCAGTACTTC; CDR3: CASGLVLGTRTYEQYF
D: TRBD2; size: .; V: TRBV7-9; J: TRBJ2-5; DNA: TGTGCCAGCAGCTTAGGGGGACTAGCGGGAGGAGAGACCCAGTACTTC; CDR3: CASSLGGLAGGETQYF
D: .; size: .; V: TRBV7-9; J: TRBJ2-5; DNA: TGTGCCAGCAGCCTCCGAGGGCAGGGAATTCAAGAGACCCAGTACTTC; CDR3: CASSLRGQGIQETQYF
D: TRBD2; size: .; V: TRBV5-1; J: TRBJ2-2; DNA: TGCGCCAGCAGCCGCCCGGGACTAGCGGGCACCGGGGAGCTGTTTTTT; CDR3: CASSRPGLAGTGELFF
D: TRBD1; size: many; V: TRBV11-1; J: TRBJ1-6; DNA: TGTGCCAGCAGGGTGGACAGGGAAAATTCACCCCTCCACTTT; CDR3: CASRVDRENSPLHF
D: TRBD1; size: many; V: TRBV27; J: TRBJ1-4; DNA: TGTGCCAGCAGGAGGACCGGGACAGCTAATGAAAAACTGTTTTTT; CDR3: CASRRTGTANEKLFF
D: .; size: .; V: TRBV13; J: TRBJ1-1; DNA: TGTGCCAGCAGCTTAGGCGGGAACACTGGAGCTTTCTTT; CDR3: CASSLGGNTGAFF
D: .; size: many; V: TRBV28; J: TRBJ1-2; DNA: TGTGCCAGCCTGGCCCCCCCCCCGGACTATGGCTACACCTTC; CDR3: CASLAPPPDYGYTF
D: TRBD2; size: .; V: TRBV6-5; J: TRBJ2-1; DNA: TGTGCCAGCAGTTACTCGTTGGGCGGGAGGGGGTCCTACAATGAGCAGTTCTTC; CDR3: CASSYSLGGRGSYNEQFF
D: TRBD1; size: many; V: TRBV6-1; J: TRBJ1-2; DNA: TGTGCCAGCAGTAATCCGGGACAGGGCACCTCTAACTATGGCTACACCTTC; CDR3: CASSNPGQGTSNYGYTF
D: .; size: many; V: TRBV28; J: TRBJ2-1; DNA: TGTGCCAGCAGCCGACCCCCGGAAACCTACAATGAGCAGTTCTTC; CDR3: CASSRPPETYNEQFF
D: .; size: .; V: TRBV20-1; J: TRBJ1-5; DNA: TGCAGTGCTAGCGTCTACTACCCGACGGGGAAAAAACAGCCCCAGCATTTT; CDR3: CSASVYYPTGKKQPQHF
D: .; size: .; V: TRBV18; J: TRBJ1-5; DNA: TGTGCCAGCTCACCACCGGGGGGTAGTCAGCCCCAGCATTTT; CDR3: CASSPPGGSQPQHF
D: TRBD1; size: many; V: TRBV12-3/TRBV12-4; J: TRBJ1-1; DNA: TGTGCCAGCAGTTCAGGACAGGTCCCTTTCACTGAAGCTTTCTTT; CDR3: CASSSGQVPFTEAFF
D: .; size: .; V: TRBV14; J: TRBJ1-1; DNA: TGTGCCAGCAGCCAAGGGGGAACGACTGAAGCTTTCTTT; CDR3: CASSQGGTTEAFF
D: .; size: many; V: TRBV3-1; J: TRBJ2-2; DNA: TGTGCCAGCAGCCAGCCTGGCGGGGAGCTGTTTTTT; CDR3: CASSQPGGELFF
D: TRBD2; size: few; V: TRBV6-1; J: TRBJ2-7; DNA: TGTGCCAGCAGGAAAGGGGACTTTAGCGGGACTAGGTACGAGCAGTACTTC; CDR3: CASRKGDFSGTRYEQYF
D: .; size: few; V: TRBV28; J: TRBJ2-2; DNA: TGTGCCAGCAGCCCGTTTGATTCTAACACCGGGGAGCTGTTTTTT; CDR3: CASSPFDSNTGELFF
D: .; size: .; V: TRBV20-1; J: TRBJ2-4; DNA: TGCAGTGCTAGAGATCCCCTAGTTGGGAACATTCAGTACTTC; CDR3: CSARDPLVGNIQYF
D: TRBD1; size: few; V: TRBV18; J: TRBJ1-2; DNA: TGTGCCAGCTCACCGGGACAGACCATCTATGGCTACACCTTC; CDR3: CASSPGQTIYGYTF
D: TRBD1; size: few; V: TRBV7-9; J: TRBJ1-1; DNA: TGTGCCAGCAGCTCAAACAGGGGTAACACTGAAGCTTTCTTT; CDR3: CASSSNRGNTEAFF
D: TRBD2; size: .; V: TRBV5-1; J: TRBJ2-7; DNA: TGCGCCAGCAGCTTGAATTTGGCGACTAGCGGCCCCTACGAGCAGTACTTC; CDR3: CASSLNLATSGPYEQYF
D: .; size: few; V: TRBV7-6; J: TRBJ2-7; DNA: TGTGCCTCAGCTGGCATATCCTACGAGCAGTACTTC; CDR3: CASAGISYEQYF
D: .; size: few; V: TRBV2; J: TRBJ2-3; DNA: TGTGCCAGCTCGCGGGATCAGGGCACAGATACGCAGTATTTT; CDR3: CASSRDQGTDTQYF
D: .; size: .; V: TRBV7-9; J: TRBJ2-2; DNA: TGTGCCAGCAGCTTAGTTAGCAGGGACACCGGGGAGCTGTTTTTT; CDR3: CASSLVSRDTGELFF
D: TRBD1; size: many; V: TRBV11-2; J: TRBJ1-1; DNA: TGTGCCAGCAGCGTCTCAGGGGGGCTTGCTTTCTTT; CDR3: CASSVSGGLAFF
D: .; size: many; V: TRBV12-3/TRBV12-4; J: TRBJ1-1; DNA: TGTGCCAGCAGTTGGGCAGGATCGGACACTGAAGCTTTCTTT; CDR3: CASSWAGSDTEAFF
D: TRBD2; size: many; V: TRBV28; J: TRBJ2-7; DNA: TGTGCCAGCGGGACTAGATCCTACGAGCAGTACTTC; CDR3: CASGTRSYEQYF
D: .; size: .; V: TRBV5-1; J: TRBJ2-2; DNA: TGCGCCAGCAGCTTGATTTTGGGGGACACCGGGGAGCTGTTTTTT; CDR3: CASSLILGDTGELFF
D: .; size: many; V: TRBV11-1; J: TRBJ1-1; DNA: TGTGCCAGCAGCCCCCGGGAGTTGAACACTGAAGCTTTCTTT; CDR3: CASSPRELNTEAFF
D: .; size: many; V: TRBV28; J: TRBJ1-6; DNA: TGTGCCAGCAGTTTATGGTCAGAGGGAGGTTCACCCCTCCACTTT; CDR3: CASSLWSEGGSPLHF
D: .; size: few; V: TRBV5-5; J: TRBJ2-7; DNA: TGTGCCAGCAGCTGGTGGCAGACCAAGGTCCCCTCCTACGAGCAGTACTTC; CDR3: CASSWWQTKVPSYEQYF
D: .; size: .; V: TRBV30; J: TRBJ1-6; DNA: TGTGCCTGGAGCGTCAGGGGCAAGGCCGGGAATTCACCCCTCCACTTT; CDR3: CAWSVRGKAGNSPLHF
D: .; size: many; V: TRBV7-3; J: TRBJ1-1; DNA: TGTGCCAGCAGCCAAGACCACAACACTGAAGCTTTCTTT; CDR3: CASSQDHNTEAFF
D: TRBD2; size: .; V: TRBV20-1; J: TRBJ2-2; DNA: TGCAGTGCTAGGAGCGGGAGAGCTGATGGGGAGCTGTTTTTT; CDR3: CSARSGRADGELFF
D: .; size: .; V: TRBV6-9; J: TRBJ2-2; DNA: TGTGCCAGCAGTTATTCGTACAGCAGAAGCACCGGGGAGCTGTTTTTT; CDR3: CASSYSYSRSTGELFF